The 24 T cell receptor beta chains reported below all come from one sample, sequenced in a study of T cell responses to AZD1222 COVID-19 vaccine. Sequencing was performed with immunoSEQ multiplex PCR; in TCRdb, only in-frame clones are kept and a portion is missing. The table records 200,000 to 250,000 clones, around 94% of them present only once. The sequenced sample was peripheral blood, obtained 28 days after the second dose of the MenACWY control vaccine. These receptors were collected from an adult who received the MenACWY meningococcal vaccine as a control.

The chain is built from TRBV19 and TRBJ1-2, with unresolved D. Germline loops: CDR1 LNHDA, CDR2 SQIVND (reference sequence). The CDR3 totals 14 residues. The V end was cut by 8 bases, the J end by 2 bases, with 15 bases between. In DNA, the CDR3 is TGTGCCAGTCCTCCCAGGATCCAGAACTATGGCTACACCTTC. The encoded protein is CASPPRIQNYGYTF.

This chain uses TRBV5-6 with TRBJ1-5; TRBD1 aligns across 8 bases. V lost 0 bases, J lost 5 bases, and 7 bases stayed unmatched. Germline-derived CDR1 and CDR2 are SGHDT and YYEEEE. The CDR3 contains 16 residues. The CDR3 protein is CASSLARGQGYQPQHF. CDR3 in DNA: TGTGCCAGCAGCTTGGCACGAGGACAGGGATATCAGCCCCAGCATTTT.

This clone was recorded only once. V and J are TRBV5-6 and TRBJ1-3, with D possibly being TRBD1 (5 bases). This CDR3 is 16 amino acids long. V was cut by 1 base and J by 4 bases, with 15 bases left in between. Germline loops: CDR1 SGHDT, CDR2 YYEEEE. The CDR3 DNA reads as TGTGCCAGCAGCTTGTCGGGGGGGTCGACGGGAAACACCATATATTTT. This encodes CASSLSGGSTGNTIYF.

The chain couples TRBV19 to TRBJ2-1; D may be TRBD2 (5 bases). V was clipped by 7 bases and J by 0 bases, with 13 bases between them. Germline values: CDR1 LNHDA, CDR2 SQIVND (reference sequence). The CDR3 loop spans 15 amino acids. This CDR3 is CASTPDFSSYNEQFF. CDR3 bases: TGTGCCAGTACCCCGGACTTCAGCTCCTACAATGAGCAGTTCTTC. Supplemented by reference TRBV19 and TRBJ2-1, the full variable domain reads DGGITQSPKYLFRKEGQNVTLSCEQNLNHDAMYWYRQDPGQGLRLIYYSQIVNDFQKGDIAEGYSVSREKKESFPLTVTSAQKNPTAFYLCASTPDFSSYNEQFFGPGTRLTVL.

This chain connects TRBV7-9 to TRBJ2-3; the match to TRBD2 covers 8 bases. The V gene's germline CDR1 is SEHNR and CDR2 FQNEAQ (reference sequence). The ends lost 7 bases at V and 5 bases at J; junction bases unmatched: 8. The CDR3 contains 14 residues. The CDR3 DNA reads TGTGCCAGCAAAAGCGGGGGCCTCGTAGATACGCAGTATTTT. The encoded protein is CASKSGGLVDTQYF.

The chain carries TRBV7-3 and TRBJ1-2; perhaps TRBD1 as D (6 bases). The CDR3 totals 14 residues. Germline CDR1 and CDR2: SGHTA and FQGTGA. V gave up 2 bases and J gave up 7 bases, with 14 bases separating them. Here the CDR3 reads CASSLSGGPSGYTF. The DNA of the CDR3 is TGTGCCAGCAGCTTATCCGGGGGGCCGAGTGGCTACACCTTC.

This clone was seen a handful of times. V is TRBV27 and J is TRBJ2-7; TRBD1 aligns across 9 bases. CDR3 length: 14 amino acids. Unmatched junction bases numbered 5, after V lost 4 bases and J lost 4 bases. CDR1 and CDR2 (germline): MNHEY, SMNVEV (reference sequence). This CDR3 is CASSSGQGKYEQYF. The CDR3 DNA follows: TGTGCCAGCAGTTCGGGACAGGGAAAATACGAGCAGTACTTC.

The CDR3 here is CASSATGGRGTEAFF. CDR3 DNA: TGTGCCAGCAGCGCAACAGGGGGCCGGGGCACTGAAGCTTTCTTT. V is TRBV9 and J is TRBJ1-1; 9 bases align to TRBD1. V dropped 3 bases and J dropped 4; count of bases not matched to a gene: 7. The CDR3 runs 15 residues. Germline V gene sequence: CDR1 SGDLS, CDR2 YYNGEE.

V usage is TRBV2 and J usage is TRBJ1-5, with D unresolved. The CDR3 is made up of 13 amino acids. The germline V gene has CDR1 SNHLY and CDR2 FYNNEI. The V end lost 5 bases, the J end lost 3 bases, and 8 bases lay between the germline ends. CDR3 sequence: CASSPGFNQPQHF. The CDR3 DNA sequence: TGTGCCAGCAGTCCGGGATTCAATCAGCCCCAGCATTTT.

This chain joins TRBV18 and TRBJ2-7; weak D call: TRBD1 (6 bases). V dropped 2 bases and J dropped 6 bases, with 11 bases sitting between them. This CDR3 has 13 amino acids. CDR1 and CDR2 from the germline V gene are KGHSH and LQKENI. CDR3 sequence reads: CASSPSGAGEQYF. The CDR3, as DNA: TGTGCCAGCTCACCATCAGGGGCCGGCGAGCAGTACTTC.

V gene TRBV13 combines with J gene TRBJ2-7; a weak D match, TRBD2 (6 bases). The V gene's germline CDR1 is PRHDT and CDR2 FYEKMQ (reference sequence). The CDR3 runs 17 residues. The V end lost 2 bases, the J end lost 4 bases, and 21 bases lay between the germline ends. Written as DNA, the CDR3 is TGTGCCAGCAGCTTACAGACTAGTCTTAGGGGCGGATACGAGCAGTACTTC. It codes for CASSLQTSLRGGYEQYF.

The chain links TRBV6-5 to TRBJ2-6; tentative D call: TRBD1 (5 bases). Germline V gives CDR1 MNHEY, CDR2 SVGAGI. This CDR3 is built from 16 residues. The V and J ends lost 4 bases and 2 bases respectively, with 12 bases between them. Written as DNA, the CDR3 is TGTGCCAGCAGTTGGGGCCTAGGGGCTGGGGCCAACGTCCTGACTTTC. It encodes CASSWGLGAGANVLTF.

CDR3 region: CASRQGPEQYF. CDR3 nucleotide sequence: TGTGCCAGCAGGCAGGGGCCGGAGCAGTACTTC. V gene TRBV6-5 combines with J gene TRBJ2-7, with a weak D call TRBD1 (6 bases). V lost 6 bases to trimming and J lost 7 bases, with 10 bases between them. The CDR3 spans 11 residues. The germline gives CDR1 MNHEY, CDR2 SVGAGI.

The chain combines TRBV6-1 with TRBJ2-7, with 10 bases matching TRBD2. The CDR3 loop spans 16 amino acids. With V trimmed by 3 bases and J by 1 base, 6 bases remained unmatched. CDR1 MNHNS and CDR2 SASEGT come from the germline V gene. The CDR3 DNA reads TGTGCCAGCAGTGACGCCGGGACTAGCGATTCCTACGAGCAGTACTTC. This encodes CASSDAGTSDSYEQYF.

The chain couples TRBV4-3 to TRBJ2-7, with D possibly being TRBD2 (5 bases). The ends were cut back, 0 bases at V and 7 bases at J, with 10 bases in the middle. Germline V CDR1 and CDR2: LGHNA, YSLEER. This CDR3 is 13 amino acids long. The CDR3 spells CASSQDGSGEQYF. The CDR3 nucleotides are TGCGCCAGCAGCCAAGATGGTTCGGGAGAGCAGTACTTC.

V usage is TRBV2 and J usage is TRBJ2-7; 12 nucleotides align to TRBD2. The length of the CDR3 is 17 residues. The V gene's germline CDR1 is SNHLY and CDR2 FYNNEI. V trimming: 4 bases; J trimming: 2 bases; junction bases outside the gene matches: 9. The CDR3 reads CASSAGTSGYSTYEQYF. DNA for the CDR3: TGTGCCAGCAGTGCTGGGACTAGCGGGTACTCAACCTACGAGCAGTACTTC.

The rearrangement links TRBV7-9 to TRBJ1-1; D not certain. Germline values: CDR1 SEHNR, CDR2 FQNEAQ (reference sequence). V lost 3 bases and J lost 6, with 14 bases in between. The CDR3 is made up of 14 amino acids. CDR3 nucleotide sequence: TGTGCCAGCAGCTTTGACAAACCCGACGCTGAAGCTTTCTTT. Encoded protein: CASSFDKPDAEAFF.

This chain links TRBV3-1 (or the pseudogene TRBV3-2) with TRBJ2-7; 11 positions agree with TRBD2. With V trimmed by 5 bases and J by 3 bases, 12 bases remained unmatched. The CDR3 spans 17 residues. Germline CDR1 reads LGHDT; CDR2 reads YNNKEL (reference sequence). CDR3 nucleotides: TGTGCCAGCAGCAAAAACCGCCTTCTAGCGGGGGGCTACGAGCAGTACTTC. This encodes CASSKNRLLAGGYEQYF.

The chain couples TRBV2 to TRBJ1-2, with 7 positions matching TRBD1. Germline lookup yields CDR1 SNHLY and CDR2 FYNNEI. CDR3 size: 14 residues. V shed 4 bases, J shed 2 bases, and the junction held 4 bases outside the gene matches. The CDR3 here is CASSGQGRNYGYTF. The CDR3 DNA sequence: TGTGCCAGCAGTGGACAGGGTCGAAACTATGGCTACACCTTC.

The chain is built from TRBV6-2 or TRBV6-3 and TRBJ1-1; 7 bases are a match to TRBD1. Germline V gene lookup returns CDR1 MNHEY and CDR2 SVGEGT. The ends lost 5 bases at V and 0 bases at J; junction bases unmatched: 3. CDR3 length equals 14 residues. The CDR3 sequence: CASSDDRVNTEAFF. Written as DNA, the CDR3 is TGTGCCAGCAGTGACGACAGGGTGAACACTGAAGCTTTCTTT.

This clone was recorded only once. The chain has TRBV5-6 and TRBJ1-6; TRBD1 might be the D (5 bases). Deletions cut 6 bases from V and 4 bases from J, with 20 bases between. CDR1 is SGHDT and CDR2 is YYEEEE in the germline V gene. This CDR3 comprises 17 residues. The CDR3 region is CASTIPRQRFYNSPLHF. CDR3 DNA: TGTGCCAGCACCATACCCCGACAGCGGTTTTATAATTCACCCCTCCACTTT. The whole variable domain, remainder taken from reference TRBV5-6 and TRBJ1-6, is DAGVTQSPTHLIKTRGQQVTLRCSPKSGHDTVSWYQQALGQGPQFIFQYYEEEERQRGNFPDRFSGHQFPNYSSELNVNALLLGDSALYLCASTIPRQRFYNSPLHFGNGTRLTVT.

The rearrangement joins TRBV5-1 to TRBJ1-1, with D possibly matching TRBD1 (6 bases). The germline gives CDR1 SGHRS, CDR2 YFSETQ. The CDR3 length is 12 residues. Trimming took off 5 bases at V and 11 bases at J, with 16 bases between the two ends. The CDR3 DNA is TGCGCCAGCAGTTCGGGGGCGCGAATGGCTTTCTTT. Translating it yields CASSSGARMAFF.

V gene TRBV6-1 combines with J gene TRBJ1-5; D remains unclear. Germline CDR1 and CDR2: MNHNS and SASEGT. The CDR3 has 17 amino acids. V was shortened by 2 bases and J by 2 bases, with 16 bases between the two germline ends. In nucleotides, the CDR3 is TGTGCCAGCAGTGAATCGGGTGTGGGCATAGGCAATCAGCCCCAGCATTTT. Protein sequence: CASSESGVGIGNQPQHF.

This sequence joins TRBV6-5 and TRBJ2-1; D remains unclear. Trimming pared 0 bases from V and 8 bases from J, leaving 14 bases between. Germline V CDR1 and CDR2: MNHEY, SVGAGI. The CDR3 has 15 amino acids. The CDR3 nucleotides read TGTGCCAGCAGTTACTCGGGTGGGCGCAACGATGAGCAGTTCTTC. Translation: CASSYSGGRNDEQFF.